The 26 T cell receptor beta chains in this list originate from one sample, sequenced in a study of T cells in women clearing cervical HPV infection. TCRdb's table, derived via immunoSEQ multiplex PCR, lists solely in-frame clones and lacks some. The clone table shows almost 20,000 clones, with the ten largest holding approximately 3%. Sequenced material: blood buffy coat. The receptors come from a woman between 18 and 75 years old with a cervical HPV16 infection that either progressed to CIN3+ or cleared (not recorded which).

Points on this clone: The read comes to an end 3 residues before the CDR3 does, leaving the germline J gene to fill in the end. The chain carries TRBV20-1 and TRBJ2-7; unclear D gene. The CDR3 is 11 amino acids. The germline V gene encodes CDR1 DFQATT and CDR2 SNEGSKA (reference sequence). Between the trimmed V and J ends, which lost 3 bases and 5 bases, there was a span of 8 bases. CDR3 loop: CSASRANEQYF. The sequenced part of the CDR3 DNA is TGCAGTGCTAGTAGGGCAAACGAG.

In the case of this clone: The read ends 3 residues shy of where the CDR3 ends; the end is completed using the germline J gene. The V and J genes are TRBV2 and TRBJ2-7; 12 nucleotides agree with TRBD2. Germline lookup yields CDR1 SNHLY and CDR2 FYNNEI. This CDR3 is 15 amino acids long. With V trimmed by 1 base and J by 2 bases, 0 bases remained unmatched. Incomplete CDR3 DNA: TGTGCCAGCAGTGAAGGACTAGCGGGGGCCTACGAG. Translation gives CASSEGLAGAYE. The CDR3, in full, reads CASSEGLAGAYEQYF. Together with reference TRBV2 and TRBJ2-7, the CDR3 gives the full variable domain: EPEVTQTPSHQVTQMGQEVILRCVPISNHLYFYWYRQILGQKVEFLVSFYNNEISEKSEIFDDQFSVERPDGSNFTLKIRSTKLEDSAMYFCASSEGLAGAYEQYFGPGTRLTVT.

Its frequency marks this clone as medium-sized (0.01 to 0.1%). The CDR3 end falls 3 residues outside the read, so it is completed with the germline J gene. The chain joins TRBV19 to TRBJ1-5; 8 nucleotides match TRBD1. V lost 3 bases to trimming and J lost 9 bases; unmatched junction nucleotides: 7. The CDR3 is made up of 14 amino acids. The germline V gene encodes CDR1 LNHDA and CDR2 SQIVND (reference sequence). CDR3 DNA, as far as it was read: TGTGCCAGTAGTATGCAAGGACAGGGATCGCCC. This encodes CASSMQGQGSP. The complete CDR3 protein is CASSMQGQGSPQHF.

Comments on this clone: This sample also contains other DNA sequences that code for the same CDR3. CDR3 protein: CASSEYRYGYTF. Partial CDR3 DNA: TGTGCCAGCAGTGAGTACCGGTATGGC. V and J are TRBV2 and TRBJ1-2; no firm D call. The CDR3 end falls 3 residues outside the read, so it is completed with the germline J gene. The germline V gene has CDR1 SNHLY and CDR2 FYNNEI. This CDR3 is built from 12 residues. Trimming removed 3 bases at V and 5 bases at J, with 7 bases between.

With respect to this clone: The read terminates 3 residues ahead of where the CDR3 ends, so the germline J gene completes it. The chain combines TRBV2 with TRBJ2-6, with a tentative D call TRBD1 (5 bases). The germline gives CDR1 SNHLY, CDR2 FYNNEI. This CDR3 comprises 15 residues. V lost 6 bases to trimming and J lost 0 bases, with 9 bases between them. Here the CDR3 reads CASSGHFSGANVLTF. Partial CDR3 DNA: TGTGCCAGCAGCGGACATTTCTCTGGGGCCAACGTC.

To note about this clone: The sequenced fragment ends 3 residues before the CDR3 boundary, so the rest is inferred from the germline J gene. V is TRBV5-5 and J is TRBJ2-7; D uncertain. CDR1 is SGHKS and CDR2 is YYEKEE in the germline V gene (reference sequence). The CDR3 is 14 amino acids. Trimming left V 1 base short and J 3 bases short, with 11 bases between. CDR3 DNA, as far as it was read: TGTGCCAGCAGCTTGTTTTACAGAAACTACGAG. This gives the protein CASSLFYRNYE. The whole CDR3 protein is CASSLFYRNYEQYF.

Worth noting for this clone: The CDR3 extends 3 residues past the end of the read, so its final part is completed from the germline J gene. The genes are TRBV2 and TRBJ2-3; 12 bases fit TRBD2. CDR3 size: 14 residues. V trimming: 4 bases; J trimming: 7 bases; junction bases outside the gene matches: 3. Germline CDR1 and CDR2: SNHLY and FYNNEI. Incomplete CDR3 DNA: TGTGCCAGCAGTGGGACTAGCGGGGCAAATACG. Translated: CASSGTSGANT. The CDR3 in its entirety is CASSGTSGANTQYF.

To note about this clone: With the read ending 3 residues before the CDR3 end, the germline J gene is used to fill in that end. V and J are TRBV20-1 and TRBJ2-1; TRBD2 aligns across 11 bases. The V and J ends lost 0 bases and 4 bases, in that order; junction bases with no gene match: 5. The CDR3 spans 16 residues. The germline CDR1 and CDR2 sequences are DFQATT and SNEGSKA (reference sequence). CDR3: CSARDWGLAEYNEQFF. CDR3 DNA (partial): TGCAGTGCTAGAGATTGGGGACTAGCGGAGTACAATGAG.

About this clone itself: Read sequence stops 3 residues before the CDR3 end, and the germline J gene provides the missing end. V usage is TRBV5-4 and J usage is TRBJ1-3; a weak D match, TRBD1 (5 bases). The CDR3 is 14 residues long. Deletions cut 5 bases from V and 2 bases from J, with 11 bases between. CDR1 and CDR2 (germline): SGHNT, YYREEE (reference sequence). The CDR3 sequence: CASRMRGAGNTIYF. The DNA read from the CDR3 is TGTGCCAGCAGGATGCGGGGGGCTGGAAACACC. The full variable domain, rest sourced from reference TRBV5-4 and TRBJ1-3, is ETGVTQSPTHLIKTRGQQVTLRCSSQSGHNTVSWYQQALGQGPQFIFQYYREEENGRGNFPPRFSGLQFPNYSSELNVNALELDDSALYLCASRMRGAGNTIYFGEGSWLTVV.

This CDR3 reads CAWGGQGADTQYF. The DNA read from the CDR3 is TGTGCCTGGGGGGGACAGGGGGCAGATACG. The chain employs TRBV30 and TRBJ2-3, with 11 bases fitting TRBD1. The CDR3 end is not reached by the read, which stops 3 residues before it; the germline J gene fills it in. The CDR3 covers 13 residues. The germline gives CDR1 GTSNPN, CDR2 SVGIG (reference sequence). The ends lost 5 bases at V and 4 bases at J; junction bases unmatched: 2.

Remarks on this clone: The CDR3 is cut off 3 residues early in the read; its end comes from the germline J gene. The rearrangement uses TRBV18 and TRBJ1-1; possibly TRBD1 for D (6 bases). The ends were cut back, 2 bases at V and 2 bases at J, with 18 bases in the middle. The CDR3 contains 17 residues. The germline V gene encodes CDR1 KGHSH and CDR2 LQKENI. CDR3 bases read: TGTGCCAGCTCACCAATACCGCCTCAGGGGTTAAACACTGAA. Residues: CASSPIPPQGLNTE. The entire CDR3 protein is CASSPIPPQGLNTEAFF.

Of note for this clone: The read ends 3 residues before the CDR3 terminus; that terminus is restored from the germline J gene. The gene calls are TRBV29-1 and TRBJ2-1, with D possibly TRBD2 on 5 matching bases. V lost 1 base and J 2 bases, leaving 9 bases between the germline ends. The CDR3 covers 14 residues. Germline-derived CDR1 and CDR2 are SQVTM and ANQGSEA. The sequenced part of the CDR3 DNA is TGCAGCGTTGAAGGGTCCGGGGCCTACAATGAG. It encodes CSVEGSGAYNE. In full, the CDR3 is CSVEGSGAYNEQFF.

Worth noting for this clone: The read ends 3 residues shy of where the CDR3 ends; the end is completed using the germline J gene. The rearrangement uses TRBV2 and TRBJ2-3; 10 bases align to TRBD2. The CDR3 has 15 residues. Germline-derived CDR1 and CDR2 are SNHLY and FYNNEI. Trimming took 6 bases from V and 6 from J; bases not matched to a gene: 9. Partial CDR3 DNA: TGTGCCAGCAGCATTAGCGGGGGGCGAGGGGATACG. It codes for CASSISGGRGDT. The CDR3 in full is CASSISGGRGDTQYF. The full variable domain, completed using reference TRBV2 and TRBJ2-3, is EPEVTQTPSHQVTQMGQEVILRCVPISNHLYFYWYRQILGQKVEFLVSFYNNEISEKSEIFDDQFSVERPDGSNFTLKIRSTKLEDSAMYFCASSISGGRGDTQYFGPGTRLTVL.

In regard to this clone: The read ends 3 residues early relative to the CDR3; the germline J gene fills the gap. The chain has TRBV2 and TRBJ2-4, with 9 bases identical to TRBD2. The CDR3 is 12 amino acids. The germline CDR1 and CDR2 sequences are SNHLY and FYNNEI. CDR3 DNA (partial): TGTGCCAGCAGTGAAAGGGGACTAGCT. This sequence encodes CASSERGLA. The whole CDR3 sequence is CASSERGLAQYF.

The covered CDR3 bases are TGTGCCAGCTCACCACCAAGTCAGGGCGGCTACGAG. The encoded protein is CASSPPSQGGYE. The CDR3, in full, reads CASSPPSQGGYEQYF. The chain recombines TRBV18 with TRBJ2-7; a possible D gene is TRBD1 (5 bases). The read ends 3 residues shy of where the CDR3 ends; the end is completed using the germline J gene. Trimming pared 0 bases from V and 3 bases from J, leaving 12 bases between. The CDR3 runs 15 residues. The germline V gene has CDR1 KGHSH and CDR2 LQKENI.

A remark on this clone: The read ends 3 residues before the CDR3 terminus; that terminus is restored from the germline J gene. The J gene is TRBJ1-3, the V gene TRBV2, with D tentatively TRBD1 (5 bases). CDR3 length: 15 residues. Germline V gives CDR1 SNHLY, CDR2 FYNNEI. V was trimmed by 2 bases and J by 2 bases, leaving 10 bases between them. The CDR3 sequence is CASSESQGPGNTIYF. CDR3 DNA, as far as it was read: TGTGCCAGCAGTGAATCCCAGGGCCCTGGAAACACC.

As concerns this clone: The read ends 3 residues early relative to the CDR3; the germline J gene fills the gap. This chain connects TRBV7-9 to TRBJ1-1; the D gene is possibly TRBD1 (5 bases). The germline V gene encodes CDR1 SEHNR and CDR2 FQNEAQ (reference sequence). Between the trimmed V and J ends, which lost 7 bases and 5 bases, there was a span of 8 bases. The CDR3 has 11 residues. The DNA read from the CDR3 is TGTGCCAGCATTGGGGGGACTGAA. This codes for CASIGGTE. The entire CDR3 is CASIGGTEAFF.

A remark on this clone: The sequence runs out 3 residues before the end of the CDR3; the remainder is reconstructed from the germline J gene. The rearrangement links TRBV19 to TRBJ2-1; 12 bases match TRBD1. The V gene's germline CDR1 is LNHDA and CDR2 SQIVND (reference sequence). The CDR3 spans 16 residues. V dropped 1 base and J dropped 8; count of bases not matched to a gene: 6. Incomplete CDR3 DNA: TGTGCCAGTAGTATAGGTGGGACAGGGGGCAAGGATGAG. It yields the protein CASSIGGTGGKDE. From start to end, the CDR3 is CASSIGGTGGKDEQFF. The variable domain in full, with the rest retrieved from reference TRBV19 and TRBJ2-1, is DGGITQSPKYLFRKEGQNVTLSCEQNLNHDAMYWYRQDPGQGLRLIYYSQIVNDFQKGDIAEGYSVSREKKESFPLTVTSAQKNPTAFYLCASSIGGTGGKDEQFFGPGTRLTVL.

As regards this clone: The DNA ends 3 residues before the CDR3 does, and the rest of the CDR3 is filled in from the germline J gene. This chain connects TRBV4-2 to TRBJ2-7, with D perhaps TRBD2 (5 bases). CDR1 and CDR2 from the germline V gene are LGHNA and YNFKEQ. V was cut by 0 bases and J by 4 bases, with 10 bases left in between. The CDR3 has 14 amino acids. The CDR3 protein is CASSQDRTGYEQYF. The CDR3 DNA, read in part, is TGTGCCAGCAGCCAAGATCGCACGGGGTACGAG.

Worth noting for this clone: The CDR3 is cut off 3 residues early in the read; its end comes from the germline J gene. The chain employs TRBV5-1 and TRBJ1-4; D might be TRBD1 (5 bases). The V end was cut by 4 bases, the J end by 6 bases, with 16 bases between. The CDR3 runs 15 residues. Germline V gene data show CDR1 as SGHRS and CDR2 as YFSETQ. CDR3: CASSAAGTKDEKLFF. The covered CDR3 bases are TGCGCCAGCAGCGCGGCCGGGACTAAGGATGAAAAA.

Concerning this clone: The read is 3 residues too short to cover the CDR3 end, so that end is filled in from the germline J gene. The chain recombines TRBV30 with TRBJ2-1; D is perhaps TRBD1 (5 bases). The V gene lost 1 base and the J gene lost 0 bases, with 13 bases spanning the gap. The CDR3 has 16 amino acids. CDR1 is GTSNPN, CDR2 SVGIG, per germline (reference sequence). The chain's CDR3 is CAWSGVRQSSYNEQFF. The part of the CDR3 DNA that was read is TGTGCCTGGAGTGGGGTGAGACAGAGCTCCTACAATGAG.

CDR3 bases read: TGTGCCAGCAGTGACCACCGGACAGGGTATGGC. As protein: CASSDHRTGYG. The whole CDR3 sequence is CASSDHRTGYGYTF. The rearrangement joins TRBV6-4 to TRBJ1-2; 8 bases agree with TRBD1. The DNA ends 3 residues before the CDR3 does, and the rest of the CDR3 is filled in from the germline J gene. The V gene's germline CDR1 is MRHNA and CDR2 SNTAGT. The V gene end was trimmed by 2 bases and the J gene end by 5 bases; junction bases not matched to a gene: 4. The CDR3 runs 14 residues.

Turning to this clone: The missing CDR3 end, 3 residues past where the read stops, is filled in from the germline J gene. The chain employs TRBV2 and TRBJ1-6; tentatively, D is TRBD1 (5 bases). From germline, CDR1 is SNHLY and CDR2 FYNNEI. The length of the CDR3 is 14 residues. The germline V and J ends were trimmed by 3 bases and 9 bases, with 12 bases remaining between them. CDR3 amino acids: CASSDQGGSSPLHF. The sequenced part of the CDR3 DNA is TGTGCCAGCAGTGATCAGGGAGGGAGTTCACCC.

In regard to this clone: Sequencing ends 3 residues short of the CDR3 end; the germline J gene provides the rest. The V gene is TRBV19, the J gene TRBJ1-1; a possible D gene is TRBD1 (5 bases). Germline V gives CDR1 LNHDA, CDR2 SQIVND (reference sequence). V lost 6 bases to trimming and J lost 3 bases, with 20 bases between them. The CDR3 length is 16 residues. Partial CDR3 DNA: TGTGCCAGTAGGAGGGATATGTCAGGGCCGTACACTGAA. Its translation is CASRRDMSGPYTE. The entire CDR3 sequence reads CASRRDMSGPYTEAFF.

Remarks on this clone: The CDR3 extends 3 residues past the end of the read, so its final part is completed from the germline J gene. The chain uses TRBV20-1 and TRBJ2-1; TRBD2 matches at 13 bases. The germline V gene encodes CDR1 DFQATT and CDR2 SNEGSKA (reference sequence). The V and J ends lost 5 bases and 4 bases, in that order; junction bases with no gene match: 5. The CDR3 runs 15 residues. The chain's CDR3 is CSAPRTSGGYNEQFF. Partial CDR3 DNA: TGCAGTGCTCCAAGGACTAGCGGGGGTTACAATGAG.

As for this clone: The CDR3 is cut off 3 residues early in the read; its end comes from the germline J gene. The chain joins TRBV12-3 or TRBV12-4 to TRBJ1-1; 8 positions match TRBD1. This CDR3 region has 15 residues. V lost 3 bases to trimming and J lost 2 bases; unmatched junction nucleotides: 5. CDR3 residues: CASSLVRGRNTEAFF. CDR3 DNA (partial): TGTGCCAGCAGTTTGGTCAGGGGGCGCAACACTGAA.